One and the same sample provided the 18 T cell receptor beta chains below, sequenced in a study of shared clonotypes between healthy human individuals (dated by TCRdb to the early 2020s). The method was the immunoSEQ multiplex PCR assay. TCRdb carries this immuneACCESS record with in-frame sequences only. Its versions omit some clonotypes, under half of them owing to an unresolved V gene in the studies checked, with the rest unexplained. Present in this sample are millions of clones, about 92% of which were seen just once. The ten largest clonotypes hold roughly 0.13% of the sample. The sample taken for sequencing was naive CD4+ T cells sorted from blood. Interpreted using the paper, the cell subset or site label stands for: CD45RA+ positively selected. The source is a man between 18 and 29 years old in good health.

The chain carries TRBV9 and TRBJ1-3; tentative D call: TRBD1 (5 bases). V was shortened by 1 base and J by 0 bases, with 11 bases between the two germline ends. This CDR3 contains 16 residues. Germline V CDR1 and CDR2: SGDLS, YYNGEE. Here the CDR3 reads CASSVSGIYSGNTIYF. Here the CDR3 DNA reads TGTGCCAGCAGCGTATCAGGGATCTACTCTGGAAACACCATATATTTT.

The chain joins TRBV9 to TRBJ2-7; perhaps TRBD2 as D (6 bases). This CDR3 is 14 amino acids long. V lost 0 bases and J 5 bases, leaving 12 bases between the germline ends. Germline V CDR1 and CDR2: SGDLS, YYNGEE. As DNA, the CDR3 is TGTGCCAGCAGCGTAGGTCCAGGGAGGAACGAGCAGTACTTC. This codes for CASSVGPGRNEQYF.

To note about this clone: The sample carries other DNA sequences with the same CDR3. The chain links TRBV15 to TRBJ2-7; a weak D match, TRBD1 (5 bases). V was shortened by 0 bases and J by 7 bases, with 7 bases between the two germline ends. Germline CDR1 LNHNV, CDR2 YYDKDF (reference sequence). The CDR3 contains 12 residues. CDR3 residues: CATSREGREQYF. For the CDR3, the DNA is TGTGCCACCAGCAGAGAGGGGCGGGAGCAGTACTTC.

The J gene is TRBJ1-3, the V gene TRBV7-9; the D is unclear. V was clipped by 1 base and J by 9 bases, with 16 bases between them. The germline gives CDR1 SEHNR, CDR2 FQNEAQ (reference sequence). The CDR3 is 15 amino acids. The CDR3 DNA sequence: TGTGCCAGCAGCTTAGGGGAGATGGGGATGTTCACCATATATTTT. Protein product: CASSLGEMGMFTIYF.

The V call is TRBV19, the J call TRBJ1-5; D is unresolved. The germline V gene has CDR1 LNHDA and CDR2 SQIVND (reference sequence). Trimming took 8 bases from V and 3 from J, leaving 14 bases between them. The CDR3 runs 14 residues. CDR3 in amino acids: CASRSGSTNQPQHF. The CDR3 DNA reads TGTGCCAGTCGTTCCGGGAGCACCAATCAGCCCCAGCATTTT.

The chain combines TRBV13 with TRBJ1-1; perhaps TRBD1 as D (6 bases). The CDR3 spans 20 residues. V was shortened by 0 bases and J by 0 bases, with 23 bases between the two germline ends. Germline CDR1 reads PRHDT; CDR2 reads FYEKMQ (reference sequence). The CDR3 region has the DNA TGTGCCAGCAGCTTAGGCGGGGTCAGGGGCGGAGGTTGGATGAACACTGAAGCTTTCTTT. Residues: CASSLGGVRGGGWMNTEAFF. The whole variable domain, remainder taken from reference TRBV13 and TRBJ1-1, is AAGVIQSPRHLIKEKRETATLKCYPIPRHDTVYWYQQGPGQDPQFLISFYEKMQSDKGSIPDRFSAQQFSDYHSELNMSSLELGDSALYFCASSLGGVRGGGWMNTEAFFGQGTRLTVV.

The V gene is TRBV10-1, the J gene TRBJ2-5; possibly TRBD2 for D (5 bases). The end of the DNA is better explained by TRBJ2-7, so the J call may be wrong. The CDR3 runs 13 residues. The germline V gene encodes CDR1 WNHNN and CDR2 SYGVQD (reference sequence). The CDR3 here is CASSEYRGYEQYF. In DNA, the CDR3 is TGCGCCAGCAGTGAATATCGGGGCTACGAGCAGTACTTC.

This clone was seen just once. The gene calls are TRBV21-1 and TRBJ1-6. TRBV21-1 is labeled a pseudogene. This CDR3 comprises 14 residues. This CDR3 is CASSTTVLYSPLHF. The CDR3 nucleotides read TGTGCCAGCAGCACCACCGTTCTTTATTCACCCCTCCACTTT.

The count of this clone is one. Additional DNA sequences in this sample encode the identical CDR3. The rearrangement links TRBV29-1 to TRBJ1-5; tentative D call: TRBD1 (5 bases). With 4 bases removed from V and 6 bases from J, the gap between germline ends came to 10 bases. Per the germline V gene, CDR1 is SQVTM and CDR2 is ANQGSEA. The CDR3 extends over 12 amino acids. The CDR3, as DNA: TGCAGCGTTGGGGGCGCTGGTCAGCCCCAGCATTTT. It codes for CSVGGAGQPQHF.

The chain is built from TRBV5-4 and TRBJ2-5, with 7 bases matching TRBD1. CDR3 size: 12 residues. Trimming removed 0 bases from V and 7 bases from J; junction bases left unmatched: 0. Germline CDR1 is SGHNT and CDR2 is YYREEE (reference sequence). The CDR3 here is CASSLDRGTQYF. As DNA, the CDR3 is TGTGCCAGCAGCTTGGACAGGGGGACCCAGTACTTC.

The chain couples TRBV9 to TRBJ1-6; D might be TRBD1 (6 bases). The CDR3 spans 16 residues. CDR1 SGDLS and CDR2 YYNGEE come from the germline V gene. V lost 0 bases to trimming and J lost 3 bases, with 10 bases between them. DNA for the CDR3: TGTGCCAGCAGCGTAGGACAGGATGGCTATAATTCACCCCTCCACTTT. It specifies CASSVGQDGYNSPLHF.

This clone has just a few counts. Written as DNA, the CDR3 is TGCAGCGTTTCTCAGGGTGGAGGCAATCAGCCCCAGCATTTT. It codes for CSVSQGGGNQPQHF. The J gene is TRBJ1-5, the V gene TRBV29-1, with D possibly being TRBD1 (5 bases). Trimming took 5 bases from V and 2 from J, leaving 13 bases between them. CDR3 length equals 14 residues. CDR1 and CDR2 from the germline V gene are SQVTM and ANQGSEA.

Remarks on this clone: Within the sample, other DNA sequences also encode this same CDR3. The chain is built from TRBV9 and TRBJ2-5, with a possible D match to TRBD2 (5 bases). Trimming cost V 0 bases and J 5 bases, with 8 bases left between them. This CDR3 has 13 residues. CDR1 SGDLS and CDR2 YYNGEE come from the germline V gene. CDR3 nucleotide sequence: TGTGCCAGCAGCGTAGGGGAGAGGGAGACCCAGTACTTC. Protein sequence: CASSVGERETQYF.

This chain's CDR3 is CASSFGQGKSEELFF. The CDR3 bases are TGTGCCAGCAGCTTTGGACAGGGCAAGTCCGAGGAGCTGTTTTTT. The chain employs TRBV11-2 and TRBJ2-2; 8 nucleotides line up with TRBD1. The CDR3 runs to 15 residues. J gave up 10 bases and V 3 bases, and 10 bases lay outside the gene matches. Per germline, CDR1 SGHAT and CDR2 FQNNGV.

The chain joins TRBV7-2 to TRBJ2-3; D gene ambiguous. CDR3 length: 14 amino acids. CDR1 and CDR2 from the germline V gene are SGHTA and FQGNSA. V lost 4 bases and J 2 bases, leaving 10 bases between the germline ends. Here the CDR3 DNA reads TGTGCCAGCAGCTCCGCAGGAGACACAGATACGCAGTATTTT. Translating gives CASSSAGDTDTQYF. Based on the CDR3 plus reference TRBV7-2 and TRBJ2-3, the full variable domain is GAGVSQSPSNKVTEKGKDVELRCDPISGHTALYWYRQSLGQGLEFLIYFQGNSAPDKSGLPSDRFSAERTGGSVSTLTIQRTQQEDSAVYLCASSSAGDTDTQYFGPGTRLTVL.

As concerns this clone: Different DNA sequences within this sample yield the same CDR3. The chain recombines TRBV6-1 with TRBJ2-7; 11 bases are shared with TRBD2. CDR1 and CDR2 (germline): MNHNS, SASEGT. The CDR3 totals 14 residues. After removal of 6 bases from V and 3 bases from J, the junction contained 4 bases not matched to a gene. The CDR3 reads CASSLGLAGYEQYF. CDR3 in DNA: TGTGCCAGCAGCCTCGGACTAGCGGGCTACGAGCAGTACTTC.

This sequence joins TRBV6-6 and TRBJ2-5; 8 bases map to TRBD1. The DNA end favors TRBJ2-7, so the J call may be wrong. CDR1 MNHNY and CDR2 SVGAGI come from the germline V gene (reference sequence). This CDR3 spans 14 amino acids. CDR3 region: CASSYGQGAIEQYF. In nucleotides, the CDR3 is TGTGCCAGCAGTTACGGCCAGGGGGCCATCGAGCAGTACTTC.

Points on this clone: The same CDR3 arises from other DNA sequences in this sample as well. The chain carries TRBV10-3 and TRBJ1-1; D is unclear. Trimming left V 4 bases short and J 1 base short, with 4 bases between. The CDR3 is 12 residues long. Looked up from germline, CDR1 is ENHRY and CDR2 is SYGVKD. The CDR3 here is CAISGANTEAFF. The CDR3, as DNA: TGTGCCATCAGTGGGGCGAACACTGAAGCTTTCTTT.